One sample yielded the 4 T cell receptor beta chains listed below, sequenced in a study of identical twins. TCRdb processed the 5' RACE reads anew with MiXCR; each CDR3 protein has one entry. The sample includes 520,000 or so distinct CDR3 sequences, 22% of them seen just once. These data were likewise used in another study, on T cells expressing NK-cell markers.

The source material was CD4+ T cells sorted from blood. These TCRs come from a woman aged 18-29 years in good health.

The CDR3, as DNA: TGCGCCAGCAGACTAAAGATGGGGGACTATGGCTACACCTTC. Protein sequence: CASRLKMGDYGYTF. The chain couples TRBV4-3 to TRBJ1-2, with D perhaps TRBD1 (5 bases). Between the trimmed V and J ends, which lost 6 bases and 3 bases, there was a span of 14 bases. Per germline, CDR1 LGHNA and CDR2 YSLEER. CDR3 length: 14 amino acids.

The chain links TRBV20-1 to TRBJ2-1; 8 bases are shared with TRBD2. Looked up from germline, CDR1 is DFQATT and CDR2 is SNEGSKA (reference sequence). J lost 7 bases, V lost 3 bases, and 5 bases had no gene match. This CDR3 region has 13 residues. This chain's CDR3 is CSARVSGVNEQFF. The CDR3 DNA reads TGCAGTGCTAGGGTTAGCGGGGTTAATGAGCAGTTCTTC.

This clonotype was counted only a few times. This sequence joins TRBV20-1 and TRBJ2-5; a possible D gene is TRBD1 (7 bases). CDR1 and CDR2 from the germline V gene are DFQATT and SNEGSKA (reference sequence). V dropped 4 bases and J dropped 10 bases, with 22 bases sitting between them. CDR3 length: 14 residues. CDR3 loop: CSATLDSLRGDQYF. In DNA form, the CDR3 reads TGCAGTGCTACATTGGACAGCCTCAGGGGGGACCAGTACTTC.

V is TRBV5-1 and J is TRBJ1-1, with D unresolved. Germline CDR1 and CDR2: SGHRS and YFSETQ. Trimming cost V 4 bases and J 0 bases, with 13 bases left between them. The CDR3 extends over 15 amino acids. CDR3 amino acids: CASSPVAQMNTEAFF. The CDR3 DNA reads TGCGCCAGCAGCCCGGTGGCTCAAATGAACACTGAAGCTTTCTTT.